This TCR beta chain was recovered during a study of blood T cell repertoires in COVID-19. Germline trimming cut 0 bases from V and 5 bases from J; bases unmatched to any gene: 4. The CDR3 covers 15 residues. Germline CDR1 and CDR2: SNHLY and FYNNEI. Method: immunoSEQ multiplex PCR; TCRdb's copy keeps in-frame clones and lacks some. Counted here are hundreds of thousands of clones, more than 80% occurring once; the ten biggest clones make up 1% to 1.3%. Recruitment covered 20 to 25 US areas and drew participants whose ages spanned roughly 18 to 89 years. Sequencing used PBMCs or T cells enriched from blood (not recorded which). The sequence came from a man in his thirties or forties who had recovered from COVID-19. This rearrangement joins TRBV2 to TRBJ2-5; 9 bases are shared with TRBD2. The CDR3 spells CASSEASTSGETQYF. CDR3 nucleotide sequence: TGTGCCAGCAGTGAAGCGTCTACTAGCGGGGAGACCCAGTACTTC.